Listed here is a single TCR beta chain. Its antigen is not identified. These data come from a study of OX40 agonist ivuxolimab in advanced cancers. Whole-study context: The study gave patients intravenous ivuxolimab at 0.01 to 10 mg/kg every 2 weeks. Age averaged around 58 years (range roughly 23 to 79), and about 86% were male. Of the patients, three showed partial responses, one with hepatocellular carcinoma and two with cutaneous melanoma.

Profiling relied on immunoSEQ multiplex PCR, and the TCRdb table lists in-frame clones only, not all of them. Of 65,000 to 95,000 clones detected, about 91% appear once; the ten largest clones hold roughly 0.19%. Study findings and constraints: Dosing at 0.1 to 3.0 mg/kg was accompanied by clonal expansion of CD4+ and CD8+ blood T cells by week 6.

From germline, CDR1 is ENHRY and CDR2 SYGVKD. The J segment lost 1 base and the V segment lost 11 bases, leaving 8 bases of the junction unmatched. The CDR3 is 14 amino acids. The V call is TRBV10-3, the J call TRBJ2-3; 8 bases fit TRBD2. This TCR was recovered from an adult with an advanced solid tumor such as melanoma, head and neck, liver or kidney cancer. This specimen was CD4+ or CD8+ T cells sorted from blood, taken in a trial of the OX40 agonist ivuxolimab. DNA of the CDR3: TGTGCCTCAAGGACTAGCCGGGGCACAGATACGCAGTATTTT. It encodes CASRTSRGTDTQYF.